These T cell receptor beta chains were read from a single sample in a study of tumor and adjacent non-tumor tissue in lung cancer. Each CDR3 protein gets one entry after TCRdb re-called the multiplex PCR reads with MiXCR. In the table there are 90,000 to 100,000 distinct CDR3 sequences, 80% of which are singletons. The sample comprised distant non-tumor lung tissue. These TCRs come from a man aged 55-75 years with small cell lung cancer. Each CDR3 is given with its conserved first and last residue. A D gene is named only where the DNA matches it firmly. Not all rows give a size; the values are once, few, many and, for expanded clones, a class.

cdr3_length j_call d_call clone_size v_call cdr3_nt cdr3_aa
16 TRBJ1-1 TRBD1 - TRBV5-6 TGTGCCAGCAGATTGGCATCCGGGACAGCTAACACTGAGGCTCTCTTT CASRLASGTANTEALF
12 TRBJ2-7 - - TRBV4-2 TGTGCAAGCAGTCAAGAAGCTAGGGAGCAGTACTTC CASSQEAREQYF
14 TRBJ2-3 - - TRBV11-1 TGTGCCAGCAGCTATTCAGGGGCGCAGGATACGCAGTATTTT CASSYSGAQDTQYF
14 TRBJ2-2 TRBD2 - TRBV11-2 TGTGCCAGCAGTGGTAGCGGGAACAACGGGGAAGTGTTTTTT CASSGSGNNGEVFF
15 TRBJ2-1 TRBD2 - TRBV11-2 TGTGCCAGCAACCTTTCTAGCGGGAGTTTAGCCGTGCAGTTCTTC CASNLSSGSLAVQFF
14 TRBJ2-7 - - TRBV4-1 TGCGCCAGCTGCCTGGAGACAGCTACCTACGAGCAGTACTTC CASCLETATYEQYF
15 TRBJ2-3 TRBD1 - TRBV5-1 TGCGCCAGCAGCGGGGGACAGGGGGCAGCAGATAAGCAGTATTTT CASSGGQGAADKQYF
15 TRBJ1-6 TRBD1 - TRBV11-2 TGTGCCTACAGCTTAACTCCGGGACAGAATACACCCCTCCACTTT CAYSLTPGQNTPLHF
14 TRBJ2-3 TRBD2 many TRBV5-4 TGTGCAGGTCTCAACGCGGGAGCTGAAGATACGCAGTATTTT CAGLNAGAEDTQYF
14 TRBJ2-1 - few TRBV4-1 TGCACCAGCAGCCAAGAAACGAGCATCGGTGAGCAGTTCTTC CTSSQETSIGEQFF
12 TRBJ1-1 - - TRBV28 TGTGCCAGCAAAATTCCGGGCACTGAACCTTTCTTT CASKIPGTEPFF
12 TRBJ2-7 - once TRBV20-1 TGCAGTACTAGTGTGGTCACCTACGAGCAGTACTTC CSTSVVTYEQYF
16 TRBJ2-2 TRBD2 - TRBV6-1 TGTCCCAGCAGTGGGTTAGCGGGAGTAAACACCGGGGAGCTGTTTTTT CPSSGLAGVNTGELFF
15 TRBJ2-1 - - TRBV6-5 TGTGCCAGCAGTCCCGGATACCGCGGCTACAATCAGCAGTTCTTC CASSPGYRGYNQQFF
14 TRBJ2-5 - - TRBV29-1 TGCAACGTTTGGGGACCCGGAAGAGGAGAGACCCAGTACTTC CNVWGPGRGETQYF
17 TRBJ1-6 - - TRBV13 TGTGCCTGCAGCCAAAACTACGGTAGCTCCTATAATTCACCCCTCCACTTT CACSQNYGSSYNSPLHF
15 TRBJ2-3 TRBD2 - TRBV20-1 TGCAGTACTAGGAGCAGGGCGGGAGAAGGTGATACGCAGTATTTT CSTRSRAGEGDTQYF
14 TRBJ2-5 TRBD2 - TRBV6-6 TGCACCAGCAGGGGACTAGAGGGAGACGAGACCCAGTACTTC CTSRGLEGDETQYF
15 TRBJ2-1 TRBD2 few TRBV20-1 TGCAGTGCTAGAGAGACCGGGACTAGCTCCCATGAGCAGTTCTTC CSARETGTSSHEQFF
15 TRBJ2-1 TRBD2 - TRBV5-6 TGTGCCAGCAACTTGAACGGGAGGACCGCCAATGAGCAGTTCTTC CASNLNGRTANEQFF
13 TRBJ2-3 - once TRBV28 TGTGCCAGCAGGGAGCCTAGCACAGATACGCACTATTTT CASREPSTDTHYF
16 TRBJ2-7 TRBD1 - TRBV5-5 TGTGCCAGCAGCTTGATCGGGACAGGGAACGTCTACGAGCAGTACTTC CASSLIGTGNVYEQYF
14 TRBJ1-5 - - TRBV6-1 TGTGCCAGCAGTGAACAGCGGGGAAATCAGCCCCAGCATTTT CASSEQRGNQPQHF
17 TRBJ2-3 TRBD2 - TRBV4-2 TGTGCCAGCAGCCAAGATGGTCCAAGCGGGACCACAGATACGCAGTACTTT CASSQDGPSGTTDTQYF
16 TRBJ2-1 TRBD2 once TRBV4-2 TGTGCCAGCAGCCAAGAAGAGACTAGCGGCTACAATGAGCAGTTCTTC CASSQEETSGYNEQFF
17 TRBJ1-3 - - TRBV4-2 TGTGCCAGCAGCCAGGCCTGGGGACATAGCTCTGGAAACACCATATATTTT CASSQAWGHSSGNTIYF
12 TRBJ2-5 - - TRBV19 TGTGCCAGTAGTGCCGAGGATGAGACCCAGTATTTC CASSAEDETQYF
17 TRBJ1-3 TRBD1 once TRBV12-3/TRBV12-4 TGTGCCGGTAAAAGCCAGGGGGGAGGTATTTCTGGAAACACCATATATTTT CAGKSQGGGISGNTIYF
13 TRBJ1-2 TRBD1 many TRBV15 TGTGCCACCAGCAGGCCCAGGGGGAATGGCTACACCTTC CATSRPRGNGYTF
12 TRBJ1-4 - many TRBV28 TGTGCCAGCAGCGGGAGTGGTGAAAAACTGTTTTTT CASSGSGEKLFF
15 TRBJ2-1 TRBD2 once TRBV6-1 TGTGACAGCAGTGAACTTGCGGGAGGGAAAAATGAGCAGTTCTTC CDSSELAGGKNEQFF
15 TRBJ2-1 TRBD2 - TRBV12-3/TRBV12-4 TGTGCCACCCACTTGGGGGGGAAGCCCTACAATGAGCAGTTATTC CATHLGGKPYNEQLF
13 TRBJ2-3 - - TRBV7-3 TGTGCCAGCAGCTTGACCCGTGAGGATACGCTGTATTTT CASSLTREDTLYF
15 TRBJ1-4 - - TRBV25-1 TGTGCCAGCAGTGCGCCGGGGATAGGGGAGGAAAAACTGTTTTTT CASSAPGIGEEKLFF
13 TRBJ2-7 TRBD2 - TRBV5-5 TGTGCCAGCAGCCAGAGCTGGGACTACGATCAGTACTTC CASSQSWDYDQYF
15 TRBJ2-1 - - TRBV29-1 TGCAGCGTTGCCGGCCTAGTGCTTTCCTACAATGAGCAGTTCTTC CSVAGLVLSYNEQFF
13 TRBJ2-3 TRBD2 once TRBV30 TGTGCCTGGACTAGCGGGGAGACAGATACGCAGTATTTT CAWTSGETDTQYF
13 TRBJ2-1 TRBD1 many TRBV30 TGTGCTCGGGACAGGGGGTTTGGGAATGAGCAGTTCTTC CARDRGFGNEQFF
15 TRBJ1-5 TRBD1 - TRBV6-1 TGTGCCAGCATTCTGACAGGGGGAGGGTTTCAGCCCCAGCATTTT CASILTGGGFQPQHF
16 TRBJ2-1 TRBD2 - TRBV6-5 TGTGCCACCTCTATGGCAAGCGGGATCGACTACAATGAGCTATTCTTC CATSMASGIDYNELFF
13 TRBJ2-1 - - TRBV12-3/TRBV12-4 TGTGCCATCAGTGTTGACAGTTACAATGAGCAGTTCTTC CAISVDSYNEQFF